The TCR beta chain described here comes from a study of naive and memory T cell subsets. Notes on the study in general: Both skin biopsy types reportedly yielded TCRs, tuberculin sites far more. This RNA-based method may be sensitive to activation-related transcript changes.

With 6 bases clipped from V and 1 base from J, the junction kept 7 bases outside the gene matches. Germline V lookup: CDR1 MNHEY, CDR2 SVGAGI. This CDR3 is 16 amino acids long. This clonotype is termed medium-sized (0.01 to 0.1%). What it binds is not known. Treatment defined: skin biopsy from saline-injected control site (resident skin T cells). Input was about 1 to 1,100 ng of DNase-treated total RNA without cell sorting. A UMI-containing oligonucleotide was joined by 3' ligation to the TCR cDNA template. The SP2 primer and nested alpha and beta constant region primers amplified ligated cDNA in four rounds. One entry per CDR3 protein, called by TCRdb with MiXCR from the UMI-ligation and nested PCR reads. The table has about 2,000 distinct CDR3 sequences, 4.1% seen once.

The specimen comprised skin, sampled from a saline injection site in the skin. V gene TRBV6-5 combines with J gene TRBJ2-4; 9 bases align to TRBD2. This sequence originates from an adult in good health. CDR3 residues: CASSRLAGGAKNIQYF. The CDR3 nucleotides are TGTGCCAGCAGCCGTCTGGCGGGAGGGGCCAAAAACATTCAGTACTTC.